This T cell receptor (beta chain) was documented in a study of T cell responses to AZD1222 COVID-19 vaccine (dated by TCRdb to the early 2020s). With regard to the full study: A total of just over 230 trial participants underwent TCR sequencing, of whom about 210 had received two doses of AZD1222 and around 26 had received two doses of the MenACWY control vaccine. Trial participants were enrolled by age into subgroups of 18-55, 56-69 and 70-plus years, and about 150, 27 and 61 TCR-sequenced participants, respectively, were included in these subgroups. Results and caveats for the whole study, not just this receptor: Conclusions about previously exposed vaccinees are limited, since just a handful of AZD1222 recipients were seropositive for SARS-CoV-2 at baseline. Nearly half of unique spike-specific TCRs reportedly recognized epitopes outside regions mutated in the B.1.351 and B.1.1.7 variants. CD4 TCRs associated with the vaccine covered the entire spike protein, and the dominant responses were in regions 160-218 and 743-854. Participants were mostly white British and included more females than males, and it was suggested by the authors that clonal diversity may have been underestimated. In the small 56-69-year group, the increase in depth fell short of significance, most likely because of low power. After two AZD1222 doses, spike-specific TCR breadth and depth were significantly higher than at day 0 and than in MenACWY recipients. Because no day 14 peak-response samples were available, repertoires were characterized only after the peak T cell response.

Taken with the paper, the label for time point translates to: about 28 days (+/-7) after the second vaccine dose. AZD1222 recipients whose second dose came at about 4 weeks and those whose second dose came at about 12 weeks were combined into one group, since spike-specific TCR depth and breadth did not differ between the two schedules. Vaccinee samples came from UK trials COV001 and COV002, including a single-blind randomized controlled phase 2/3 trial of AZD1222 (ChAdOx1 nCoV-19) in healthy adults. For TCRbeta chain sequencing, PBMC samples were collected from trial participants at day 0 and at day 28 after the second dose. The junction shows trimming of 3 bases on V and 4 bases on J, plus 16 bases between the germline ends. Taken from the germline V gene, the CDR1 and CDR2 loops are SGHRS and YFSETQ. CDR3 length: 15 amino acids, cysteine to phenylalanine. The DNA shown is the 45-base CDR3, in frame from base 1.

The CDR3 regions of human TCRbeta chains were subjected to immunosequencing. Per the source publication's procedure: Repertoire TCRs were matched against a reference library of SARS-CoV-2-specific TCRs generated with the MIRA antigen-specificity platform. Breadth was defined as the fraction of unique TCRs that were SARS-CoV-2-associated. Depth was defined as the fraction of total T cells that were SARS-CoV-2-associated. Using the MIRA data, each spike-specific TCR was assigned both to the spike region to which the TCR was reactive and to a CD4 or CD8 class. Log10-transformed breadth and depth values were compared by one-way ANOVA with Sidak's multiple comparisons tests. TCRdb mirrors the immuneACCESS table, restricted to in-frame sequences. Some clones are absent from its copies; in checked studies, under half trace to an unresolved V gene, and the reason for the others is unknown. That table gives V, J and clone size, and the DNA gave D and trimming. The sample table shows fewer than 95,000 clones, and 75% to 90% are seen once. The ten largest clones represent 5.5% of the sample.

For this clone: Its cognate antigen has yet to be identified. Within one base of it there is no much larger clone, and no base qualities were kept.

Sequences were derived from peripheral blood, sampled 28 days after the second AZD1222 dose. The sequence derives from an adult who received the AZD1222 COVID-19 vaccine. In this chain, TRBV5-1 is recombined with TRBJ1-2; TRBD1 is possibly the D segment (5 matching bases). The CDR3 in this case is CASSSRDGMSYGYTF. The DNA sequence is TGCGCCAGCAGCTCCCGGGACGGGATGAGCTATGGCTACACCTTC.